Shown below are 5 T cell receptor beta chains from a single sample sequenced in a study of T cells in Graves' hyperthyroidism and ophthalmopathy. The investigators amplified TCR beta CDR3 regions from RNA transcripts. The study used the HTBI primer set for a first-round RT-PCR of the TCR CDR3. TCRdb passed the multiplex PCR reads through MiXCR, listing each CDR3 protein once. The sample yields 610,000 or so distinct CDR3 sequences, 35% to 55% seen once. The material sequenced was peripheral blood or thyroid tissue (not recorded which). Receptor source: a woman under 30 with Graves' hyperthyroidism.

On this clonotype: Compared with germline, one end of the junction differs, possibly owing to a read error. This chain links TRBV7-9 with TRBJ2-5, with D maybe TRBD1 (5 bases). This CDR3 contains 12 residues. Germline V gives CDR1 SEHNR, CDR2 FQNEAQ (reference sequence). In nucleotides, the CDR3 is TGTGCCAGCTCCTTCGGACAAGAGGCCCAGTACTTC. Translation gives CASSFGQEAQYF.

Ten or more counts support this clonotype. V gene TRBV5-8 combines with J gene TRBJ1-1; 9 positions match TRBD1. The J segment lost 6 bases and the V segment lost 4 bases, leaving 13 bases of the junction unmatched. Germline CDR1 and CDR2: SGHTS and YDEGEE. The CDR3 covers 16 residues. The CDR3 sequence: CASSLGNTYRGPEAFF. DNA of the CDR3: TGTGCCAGCAGCCTAGGGAACACCTACAGGGGGCCTGAAGCTTTCTTT. Together with reference TRBV5-8 and TRBJ1-1, the CDR3 gives the full variable domain: EAGVTQSPTHLIKTRGQQATLRCSPISGHTSVYWYQQALGLGLQFLLWYDEGEERNRGNFPPRFSGRQFPNYSSELNVNALELEDSALYLCASSLGNTYRGPEAFFGQGTRLTVV.

V usage is TRBV10-3 and J usage is TRBJ1-3; no clear D. The CDR3 spans 15 residues. V shed 6 bases and J shed 1 base, with 13 bases lying between them. CDR1 is ENHRY and CDR2 is SYGVKD in the germline V gene. The CDR3 sequence: CAIREHGISGNTIYF. For the CDR3, the DNA is TGTGCCATCAGGGAACACGGAATATCTGGAAACACCATATATTTT.

The rearrangement uses TRBV5-1 and TRBJ1-1; TRBD1 matches 9 bases. Germline CDR1 SGHRS, CDR2 YFSETQ. V lost 1 base to trimming and J lost 5 bases; unmatched junction nucleotides: 3. CDR3 length equals 14 residues. In nucleotides, the CDR3 is TGCGCCAGCAGCTTGATGGACAGGGGTACTGAAGCTTTCTTT. It yields the protein CASSLMDRGTEAFF.

In its sample, this clonotype was seen a few times. The genes are TRBV11-2 and TRBJ2-1; 11 positions agree with TRBD2. CDR1 is SGHAT and CDR2 is FQNNGV in the germline V gene. The V and J ends lost 6 bases and 6 bases, in that order; junction bases with no gene match: 7. The CDR3 loop spans 15 amino acids. CDR3 loop: CASRRSGRASNEQFF. The CDR3 DNA sequence: TGTGCCAGCAGGCGTAGCGGGAGGGCCTCCAATGAGCAGTTCTTC.